This entry lists 5 T cell receptor beta chains sequenced from one sample in a study of T cells in Graves' hyperthyroidism and ophthalmopathy. Amplified regions were TCR beta CDR3 sequences from RNA transcripts. HTBI primers were used for first-round RT-PCR of the TCR CDR3. TCRdb re-derived calls from the multiplex PCR reads in MiXCR, one entry per CDR3 protein. The sample shows around 290,000 distinct CDR3 sequences, about a sixth of them seen only once. Sequencing was carried out using blood. Receptors originate from a woman in her sixties or seventies with Graves' ophthalmopathy.

This clonotype was detected a few times. The V call is TRBV5-6, the J call TRBJ1-2, with 9 bases fitting TRBD1. Germline CDR1 and CDR2: SGHDT and YYEEEE. The CDR3 loop spans 16 amino acids. V dropped 4 bases and J dropped 4; count of bases not matched to a gene: 11. The chain's CDR3 is CASSPTGTGKSYGYTF. CDR3 coding DNA: TGTGCCAGCAGCCCAACCGGGACAGGGAAAAGCTATGGCTACACCTTC. Looking up the rest from reference TRBV5-6 and TRBJ1-2 gives the full variable domain: DAGVTQSPTHLIKTRGQQVTLRCSPKSGHDTVSWYQQALGQGPQFIFQYYEEEERQRGNFPDRFSGHQFPNYSSELNVNALLLGDSALYLCASSPTGTGKSYGYTFGSGTRLTVV.

The gene calls are TRBV12-3 or TRBV12-4 and TRBJ2-1, with 10 positions matching TRBD2. J lost 8 bases, V lost 0 bases, and 13 bases had no gene match. CDR3 size: 18 residues. This CDR3 is CASSLAQLAGADGDEQFF. The DNA of the CDR3 is TGTGCCAGCAGTTTAGCCCAGCTAGCGGGGGCGGATGGGGATGAGCAGTTCTTC.

This clonotype was observed at least ten times. This chain connects TRBV28 to TRBJ1-1, with no clear D. With 6 bases removed from V and 4 bases from J, the gap between germline ends came to 12 bases. The CDR3 has 13 amino acids. Germline V CDR1 and CDR2: MDHEN, SYDVKM. The CDR3 DNA reads as TGTGCCAGCAGCTCTAGTTGGGCCACTGAAGCTTTCTTT. Translating gives CASSSSWATEAFF.

There are many counts of this clonotype. The chain carries TRBV27 and TRBJ2-7; D might be TRBD1 (6 bases). Germline values: CDR1 MNHEY, CDR2 SMNVEV (reference sequence). The CDR3 is 14 residues long. V shed 5 bases and J shed 2 bases, with 13 bases lying between them. Written as DNA, the CDR3 is TGTGCCAGCAGTCCCTCGGGACATCCCTACGAGCAGTACTTC. Translated: CASSPSGHPYEQYF.

V is TRBV10-2 and J is TRBJ2-7; TRBD2 matches 9 bases. Unmatched junction bases numbered 8, after V lost 6 bases and J lost 2 bases. The CDR3 is 15 amino acids. The germline V gene has CDR1 WSHSY and CDR2 SAAADI. The CDR3, as DNA: TGCGCCAGCAGAGCCGGGACTAGCCAAACCTACGAGCAGTACTTC. It codes for CASRAGTSQTYEQYF.